Only a few counts were recorded for the clone carrying this T cell receptor beta chain. This CDR3 has 15 amino acids. The V gene's germline CDR1 is MGHDK and CDR2 SYGVNS. Trimming pared 2 bases from V and 2 bases from J, leaving 10 bases between. The data stem from a study of STAT5B mutations in CD4+ large granular lymphocyte leukemia. This table comes from immunoSEQ multiplex PCR, and its TCRdb copy is limited to in-frame clones, with some not included. There are around 29,000 clones in the sample; around 85% occur only once, and 6.2% lies in the top ten. Control samples were healthy donors' buffy coats.

The material sequenced was CD4+ T cells from blood buffy coats. The source is a human donor in good health. The gene calls are TRBV25-1 and TRBJ2-4; D is ambiguous. The CDR3 spells CASSEGLETKNIQYF. Written as DNA, the CDR3 is TGTGCCAGCAGTGAAGGCCTGGAGACCAAAAACATTCAGTACTTC. The variable domain in full, completed from reference TRBV25-1 and TRBJ2-4, reads EADIYQTPRYLVIGTGKKITLECSQTMGHDKMYWYQQDPGMELHLIHYSYGVNSTEKGDLSSESTVSRIRTEHFPLTLESARPSHTSQYLCASSEGLETKNIQYFGAGTRLSVL.